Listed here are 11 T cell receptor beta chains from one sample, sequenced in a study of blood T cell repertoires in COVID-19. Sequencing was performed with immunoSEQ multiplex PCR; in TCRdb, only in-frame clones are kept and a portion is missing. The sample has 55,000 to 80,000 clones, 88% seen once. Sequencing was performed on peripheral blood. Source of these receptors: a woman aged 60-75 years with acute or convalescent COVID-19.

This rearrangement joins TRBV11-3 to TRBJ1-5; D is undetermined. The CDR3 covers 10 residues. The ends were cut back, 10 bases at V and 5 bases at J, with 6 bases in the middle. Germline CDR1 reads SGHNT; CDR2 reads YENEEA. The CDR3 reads CAILDQPQHF. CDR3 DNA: TGTGCCATCTTAGATCAGCCCCAGCATTTT.

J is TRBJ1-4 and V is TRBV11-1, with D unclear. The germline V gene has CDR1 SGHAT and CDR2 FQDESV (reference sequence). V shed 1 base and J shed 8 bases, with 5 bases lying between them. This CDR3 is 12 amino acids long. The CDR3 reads CASSLGGEKLFF. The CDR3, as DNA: TGTGCCAGCAGCTTAGGAGGAGAAAAACTGTTTTTT.

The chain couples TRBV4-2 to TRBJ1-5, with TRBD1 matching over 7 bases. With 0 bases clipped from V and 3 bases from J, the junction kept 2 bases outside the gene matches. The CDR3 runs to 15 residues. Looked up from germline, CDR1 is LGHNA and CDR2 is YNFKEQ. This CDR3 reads CASSQEGQTNQPQHF. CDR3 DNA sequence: TGTGCCAGCAGCCAAGAGGGACAGACCAATCAGCCCCAGCATTTT.

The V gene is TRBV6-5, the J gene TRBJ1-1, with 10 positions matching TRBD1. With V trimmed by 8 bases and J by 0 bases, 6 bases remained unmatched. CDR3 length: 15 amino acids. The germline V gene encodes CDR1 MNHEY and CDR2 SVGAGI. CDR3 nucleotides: TGTGCCAGCGGGGACAGGGGAGGGTTGAACACTGAAGCTTTCTTT. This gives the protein CASGDRGGLNTEAFF.

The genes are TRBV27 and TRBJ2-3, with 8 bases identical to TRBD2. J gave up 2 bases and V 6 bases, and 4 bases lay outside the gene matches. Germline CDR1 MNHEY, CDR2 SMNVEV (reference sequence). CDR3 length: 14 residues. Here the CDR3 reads CASRWRGVTDTQYF. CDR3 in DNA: TGTGCCAGCAGATGGCGGGGGGTCACAGATACGCAGTATTTT.

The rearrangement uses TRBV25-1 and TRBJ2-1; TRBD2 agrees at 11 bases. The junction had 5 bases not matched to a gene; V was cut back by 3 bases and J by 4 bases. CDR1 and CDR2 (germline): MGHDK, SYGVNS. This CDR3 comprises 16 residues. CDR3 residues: CASSDRVAGGYNEQFF. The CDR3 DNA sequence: TGTGCCAGCAGTGACCGGGTAGCGGGAGGGTACAATGAGCAGTTCTTC.

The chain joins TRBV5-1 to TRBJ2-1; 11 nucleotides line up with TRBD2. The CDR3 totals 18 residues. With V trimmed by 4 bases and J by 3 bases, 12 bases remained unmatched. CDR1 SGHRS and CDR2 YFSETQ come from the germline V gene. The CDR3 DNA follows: TGCGCCAGCAGCGCTCATTTAACTAGCGGGGGATTCTACAATGAGCAGTTCTTC. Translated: CASSAHLTSGGFYNEQFF.

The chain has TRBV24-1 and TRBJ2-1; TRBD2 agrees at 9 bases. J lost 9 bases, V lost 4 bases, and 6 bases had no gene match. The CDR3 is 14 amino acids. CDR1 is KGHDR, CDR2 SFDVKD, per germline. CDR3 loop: CATSEAGGLGEQFF. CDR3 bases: TGTGCCACCAGTGAGGCGGGAGGGCTAGGTGAGCAGTTCTTC.

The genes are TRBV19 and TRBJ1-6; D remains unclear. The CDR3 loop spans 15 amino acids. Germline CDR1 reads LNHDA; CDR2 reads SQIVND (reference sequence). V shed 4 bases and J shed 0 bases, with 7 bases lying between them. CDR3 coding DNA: TGTGCCAGTAGTAGAGGGAGCTCCTATAATTCACCCCTCCACTTT. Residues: CASSRGSSYNSPLHF.

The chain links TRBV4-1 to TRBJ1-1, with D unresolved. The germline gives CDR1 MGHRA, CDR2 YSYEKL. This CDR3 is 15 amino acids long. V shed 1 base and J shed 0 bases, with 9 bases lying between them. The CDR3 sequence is CASSQGPGLNTEAFF. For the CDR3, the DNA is TGCGCCAGCAGCCAAGGCCCGGGGTTGAACACTGAAGCTTTCTTT.

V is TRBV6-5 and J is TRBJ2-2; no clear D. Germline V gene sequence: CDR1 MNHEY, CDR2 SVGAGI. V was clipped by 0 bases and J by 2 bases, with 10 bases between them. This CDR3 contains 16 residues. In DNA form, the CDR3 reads TGTGCCAGCAGTTACTCGGGTGGGCTTAACACCGGGGAGCTGTTTTTT. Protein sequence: CASSYSGGLNTGELFF.